This T cell receptor beta chain was observed in a study of control samples from healthy donors and cancer patients. The germline CDR1 and CDR2 sequences are SGDLS and YYNGEE. This CDR3 has 14 amino acids. The V end was cut by 0 bases, the J end by 4 bases, with 8 bases between. Libraries were prepared by immunoSEQ multiplex PCR; TCRdb keeps only in-frame clonotypes and omits some of them. The table includes approximately 90,000 clones, approximately 84% detected once. This chain links TRBV9 with TRBJ1-3, with TRBD1 as a possible D gene (5 bases). The receptor's source is a man in his 70s with lung cancer. The specimen was PBMCs. The CDR3 loop is CASSVGGPGNTIYF. CDR3 bases: TGTGCCAGCAGCGTAGGGGGACCCGGAAACACCATATATTTT.